This T cell receptor beta chain originates from a study of CD8 T cells in ankylosing spondylitis. Study-level findings and limits: A motif in TCR beta, a set of fewer than ten highly homologous variants, appeared characteristic of ankylosing spondylitis blood. In the blood and synovial fluid of reactive arthritis, some motif variants had been previously reported. Clones linked to disease were reported to show significant enrichment in matched ankylosing spondylitis synovial fluid.

This clonotype occurred many times. Its specificity is not known. For TCR beta, libraries came from quantitative 5'-RACE with molecular barcodes. TCRdb recomputed calls from the 5' RACE reads with MiXCR, one row per CDR3 protein. The sample yields about 240,000 distinct CDR3 sequences, 7% to 10% seen once. The CDR3 runs to 15 residues. V lost 8 bases and J lost 3; bases outside the gene matches: 13. Germline V gene data show CDR1 as LNHDA and CDR2 as SQIVND (reference sequence). Sequencing was done on a sample of blood, either unsorted or a sorted T cell fraction (not recorded which). This chain uses TRBV19 with TRBJ2-7, with 7 bases matching TRBD1. This clonotype originated in a female donor with ankylosing spondylitis or in good health (not recorded which). The CDR3 here is CASSRLTGKGYEQYF. CDR3 nucleotide sequence: TGTGCCAGTTCTCGCCTGACAGGGAAGGGCTACGAGCAGTACTTC.